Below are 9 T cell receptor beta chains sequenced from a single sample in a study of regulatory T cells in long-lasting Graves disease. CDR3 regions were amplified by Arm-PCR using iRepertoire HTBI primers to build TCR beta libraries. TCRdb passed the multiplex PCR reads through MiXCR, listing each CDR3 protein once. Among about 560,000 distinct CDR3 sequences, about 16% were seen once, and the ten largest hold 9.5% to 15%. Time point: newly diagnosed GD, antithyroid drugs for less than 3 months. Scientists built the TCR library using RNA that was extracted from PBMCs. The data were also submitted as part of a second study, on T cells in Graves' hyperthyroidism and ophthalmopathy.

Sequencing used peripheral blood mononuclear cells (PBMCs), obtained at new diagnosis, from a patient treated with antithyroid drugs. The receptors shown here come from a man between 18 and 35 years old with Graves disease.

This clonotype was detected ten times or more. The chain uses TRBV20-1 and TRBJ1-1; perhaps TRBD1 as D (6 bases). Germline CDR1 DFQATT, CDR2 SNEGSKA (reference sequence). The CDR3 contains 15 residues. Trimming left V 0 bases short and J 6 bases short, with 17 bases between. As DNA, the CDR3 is TGCAGTGCTAGAGAGTCAAGGGGGATCGGGGCTGAAGCTTTCTTT. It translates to CSARESRGIGAEAFF.

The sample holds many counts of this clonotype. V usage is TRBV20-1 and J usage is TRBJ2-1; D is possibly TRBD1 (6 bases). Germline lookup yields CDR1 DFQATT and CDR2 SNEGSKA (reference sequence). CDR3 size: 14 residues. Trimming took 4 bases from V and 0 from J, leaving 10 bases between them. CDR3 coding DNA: TGCAGTGCTACTCGACAGGACTCCTACAATGAGCAGTTCTTC. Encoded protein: CSATRQDSYNEQFF.

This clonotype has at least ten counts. For the CDR3, the DNA is TGCAGTGCACCGACCCTAGCGGGAGCTGTTTTTGATACGCAGTATTTT. As protein: CSAPTLAGAVFDTQYF. This chain uses TRBV20-1 with TRBJ2-3, with 10 nucleotides matching TRBD2. This CDR3 has 16 amino acids. The V and J ends lost 6 bases and 6 bases, in that order; junction bases with no gene match: 15. Per the germline V gene, CDR1 is DFQATT and CDR2 is SNEGSKA (reference sequence).

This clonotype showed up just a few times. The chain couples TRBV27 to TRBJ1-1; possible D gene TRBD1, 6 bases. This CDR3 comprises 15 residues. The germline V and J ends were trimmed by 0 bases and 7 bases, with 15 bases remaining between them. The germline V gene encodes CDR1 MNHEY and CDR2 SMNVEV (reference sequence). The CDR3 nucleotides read TGTGCCAGCAGTTTATCTCCAGGGGCCCACGTTGAAGCTTTCTTT. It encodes CASSLSPGAHVEAFF.

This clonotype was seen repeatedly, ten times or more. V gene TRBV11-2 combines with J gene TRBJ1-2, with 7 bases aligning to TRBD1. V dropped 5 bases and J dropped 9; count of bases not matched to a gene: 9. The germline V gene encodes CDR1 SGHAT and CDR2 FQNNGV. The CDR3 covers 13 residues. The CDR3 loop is CASSPGAGGSYTF. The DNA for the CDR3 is TGTGCCAGCAGCCCCGGCGCAGGGGGAAGCTACACCTTC.

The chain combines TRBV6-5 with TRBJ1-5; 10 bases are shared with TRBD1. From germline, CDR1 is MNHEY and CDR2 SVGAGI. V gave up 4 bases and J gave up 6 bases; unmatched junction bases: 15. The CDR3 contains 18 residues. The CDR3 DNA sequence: TGTGCCAGCAGTTTGCCGGGACAGGGGACGGTGGGGGGTCAGCCCCAGCATTTT. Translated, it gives CASSLPGQGTVGGQPQHF.

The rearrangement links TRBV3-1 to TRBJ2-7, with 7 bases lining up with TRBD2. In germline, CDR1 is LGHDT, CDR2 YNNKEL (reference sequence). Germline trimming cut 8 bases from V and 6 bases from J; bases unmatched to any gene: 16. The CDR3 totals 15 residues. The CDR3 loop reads CASSIELAGVGEQYF. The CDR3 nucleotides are TGTGCCAGCTCCATCGAGCTGGCGGGAGTAGGCGAGCAGTACTTC.

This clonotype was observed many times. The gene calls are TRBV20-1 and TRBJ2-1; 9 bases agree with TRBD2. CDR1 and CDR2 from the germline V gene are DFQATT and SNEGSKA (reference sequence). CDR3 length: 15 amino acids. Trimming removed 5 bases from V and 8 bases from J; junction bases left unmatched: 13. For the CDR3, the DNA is TGCAGTGCTGGACCGGGTAGCGGGAGCCGAGATGAGCAGTTCTTC. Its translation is CSAGPGSGSRDEQFF.

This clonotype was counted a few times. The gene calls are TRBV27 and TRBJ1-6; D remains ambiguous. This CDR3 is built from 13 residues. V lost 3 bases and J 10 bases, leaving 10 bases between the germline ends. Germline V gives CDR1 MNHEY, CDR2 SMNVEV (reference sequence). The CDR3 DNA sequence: TGTGCCAGCAGTTTCTTTGGCGCATCACCCCTCCACTTT. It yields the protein CASSFFGASPLHF.